Shown below are 2 T cell receptor beta chains from a single sample sequenced in a study of shared clonotypes between healthy human individuals. The assay was immunoSEQ multiplex PCR, and TCRdb's table has in-frame clones only and misses some. The table lists over 950,000 clones, approximately 80% of them singletons. Material: memory CD4+ T cells from PBMCs. Specified subset: CD45RA-negative fraction. The receptors originated from a man in his late teens or twenties in good health. Some clones in this sample may be carry-over from other donors' samples.

The J gene is TRBJ1-2, the V gene TRBV5-1, with TRBD1 matching 8 bases. This CDR3 has 15 residues. Germline V gene sequence: CDR1 SGHRS, CDR2 YFSETQ. After removal of 2 bases from V and 5 bases from J, the junction contained 8 bases not matched to a gene. The CDR3 region is CASSLTGGAAYGYTF. The CDR3 DNA reads TGCGCCAGCAGCTTAACAGGGGGAGCGGCATATGGCTACACCTTC.

This chain links TRBV7-2 with TRBJ2-1; D not certain. CDR3 length: 12 residues. Trimming pared 2 bases from V and 7 bases from J, leaving 6 bases between. CDR1 SGHTA and CDR2 FQGNSA come from the germline V gene. The CDR3 spells CASSLSINEQFF. DNA for the CDR3: TGTGCCAGCAGCTTATCGATTAATGAGCAGTTCTTC.